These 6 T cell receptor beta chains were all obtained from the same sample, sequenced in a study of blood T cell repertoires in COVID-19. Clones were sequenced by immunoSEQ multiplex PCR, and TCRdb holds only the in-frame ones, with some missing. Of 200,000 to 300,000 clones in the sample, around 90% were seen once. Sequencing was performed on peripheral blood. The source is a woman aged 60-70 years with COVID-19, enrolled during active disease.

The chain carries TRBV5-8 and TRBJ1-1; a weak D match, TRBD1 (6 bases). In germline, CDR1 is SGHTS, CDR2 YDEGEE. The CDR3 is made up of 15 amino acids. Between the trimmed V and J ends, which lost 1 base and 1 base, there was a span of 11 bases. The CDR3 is CASSLSGGGNTEAFF. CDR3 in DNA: TGTGCCAGCAGCTTGAGCGGGGGCGGGAACACTGAAGCTTTCTTT.

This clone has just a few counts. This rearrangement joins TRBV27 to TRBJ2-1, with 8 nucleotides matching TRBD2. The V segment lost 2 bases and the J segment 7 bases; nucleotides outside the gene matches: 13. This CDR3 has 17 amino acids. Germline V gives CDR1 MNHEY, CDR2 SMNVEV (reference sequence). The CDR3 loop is CASSLRLAGSPRNEQFF. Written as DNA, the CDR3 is TGTGCCAGCAGTTTACGGCTAGCGGGTTCTCCGCGAAATGAGCAGTTCTTC.

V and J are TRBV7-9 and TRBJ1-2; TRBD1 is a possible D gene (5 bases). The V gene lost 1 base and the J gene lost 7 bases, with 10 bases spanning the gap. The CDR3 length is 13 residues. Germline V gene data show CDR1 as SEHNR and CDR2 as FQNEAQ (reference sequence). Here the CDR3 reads CASSLGGEAGYTF. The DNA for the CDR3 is TGTGCCAGCAGCTTAGGGGGGGAGGCTGGCTACACCTTC.

In nucleotides, the CDR3 is TGTGCCAGCGGTGCACAGGCCACCATCTCCTACAATGAGCAGTTCTTC. As protein: CASGAQATISYNEQFF. The chain links TRBV6-6 to TRBJ2-1; possibly TRBD1 for D (5 bases). Germline-derived CDR1 and CDR2 are MNHNY and SVGAGI (reference sequence). The CDR3 has 16 residues. Trimming pared 8 bases from V and 0 bases from J, leaving 17 bases between.

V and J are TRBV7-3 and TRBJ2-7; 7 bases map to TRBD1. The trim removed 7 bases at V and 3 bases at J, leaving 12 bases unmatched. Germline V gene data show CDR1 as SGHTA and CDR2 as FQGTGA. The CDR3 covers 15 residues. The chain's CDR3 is CASTPEKDRFYEQYF. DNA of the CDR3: TGTGCCAGCACCCCAGAGAAGGACAGGTTCTACGAGCAGTACTTC. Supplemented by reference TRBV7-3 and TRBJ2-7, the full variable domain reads GAGVSQTPSNKVTEKGKYVELRCDPISGHTALYWYRQSLGQGPEFLIYFQGTGAADDSGLPNDRFFAVRPEGSVSTLKIQRTERGDSAVYLCASTPEKDRFYEQYFGPGTRLTVT.

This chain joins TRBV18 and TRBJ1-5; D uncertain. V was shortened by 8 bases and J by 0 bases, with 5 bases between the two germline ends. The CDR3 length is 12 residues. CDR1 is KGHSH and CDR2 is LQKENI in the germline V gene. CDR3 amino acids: CASADSNQPQHF. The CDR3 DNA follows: TGTGCCAGCGCAGATAGCAATCAGCCCCAGCATTTT.